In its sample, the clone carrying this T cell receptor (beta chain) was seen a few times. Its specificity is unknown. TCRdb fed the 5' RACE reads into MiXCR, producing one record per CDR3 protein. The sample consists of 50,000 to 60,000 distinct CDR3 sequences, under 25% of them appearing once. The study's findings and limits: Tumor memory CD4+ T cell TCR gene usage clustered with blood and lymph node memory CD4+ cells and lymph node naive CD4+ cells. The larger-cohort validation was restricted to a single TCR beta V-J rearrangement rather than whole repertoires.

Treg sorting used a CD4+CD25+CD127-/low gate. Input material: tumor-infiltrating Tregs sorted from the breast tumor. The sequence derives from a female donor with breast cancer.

Here the CDR3 reads CASSFGLAGLSYEQYF. As DNA, the CDR3 is TGTGCCAGCAGTTTTGGGCTAGCGGGTCTCTCCTACGAGCAGTACTTC. The chain employs TRBV12-3 or TRBV12-4 and TRBJ2-7, with 8 positions matching TRBD2. The V and J ends lost 3 bases and 0 bases, in that order; junction bases with no gene match: 7. The length of the CDR3 is 16 residues.